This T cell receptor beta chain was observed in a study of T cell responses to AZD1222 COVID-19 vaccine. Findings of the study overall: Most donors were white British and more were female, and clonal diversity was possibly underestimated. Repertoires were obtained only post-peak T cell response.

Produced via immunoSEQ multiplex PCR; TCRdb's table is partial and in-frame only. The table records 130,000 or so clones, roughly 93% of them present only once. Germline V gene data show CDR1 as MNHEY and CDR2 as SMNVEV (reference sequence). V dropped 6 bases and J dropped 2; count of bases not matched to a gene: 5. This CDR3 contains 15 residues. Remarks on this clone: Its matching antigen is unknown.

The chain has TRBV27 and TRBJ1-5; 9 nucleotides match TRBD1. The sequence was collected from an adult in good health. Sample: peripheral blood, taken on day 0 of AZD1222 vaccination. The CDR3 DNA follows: TGTGCCAGCAGCCCCCGGGACAGGGGCAATCAGCCCCAGCATTTT. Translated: CASSPRDRGNQPQHF.